A single sample gave rise to the 12 T cell receptor beta chains below, sequenced in a study of cytomegalovirus exposure and HLA in healthy donors. The PCR employed 60 Vbeta primers together with 13 Jbeta primers. Libraries were prepared by immunoSEQ multiplex PCR; TCRdb keeps only in-frame clonotypes and omits some of them. Of approximately 64,000 clones in the sample, around 74% were seen once. Sequencing was done on a sample of PBMCs. These receptors were taken from a male donor in good health and CMV-seropositive.

The genes are TRBV25-1 and TRBJ2-3, with D tentatively TRBD2 (7 bases). The V end lost 1 base, the J end lost 4 bases, and 15 bases lay between the germline ends. This CDR3 has 16 residues. Germline-derived CDR1 and CDR2 are MGHDK and SYGVNS. CDR3 protein: CASSELAGAWPDTQYF. The CDR3 coding sequence is TGTGCCAGCAGTGAATTGGCGGGGGCGTGGCCAGATACGCAGTATTTT.

The J gene is TRBJ2-7, the V gene TRBV7-3; D gene unclear. There are 13 residues in the CDR3. V lost 3 bases and J lost 2, with 8 bases in between. Germline V lookup: CDR1 SGHTA, CDR2 FQGTGA. CDR3 sequence reads: CASSFTATYEQYF. For the CDR3, the DNA is TGTGCCAGCAGCTTCACAGCCACCTACGAGCAGTACTTC.

The genes are TRBV19 and TRBJ1-1; perhaps TRBD1 as D (6 bases). With 7 bases removed from V and 3 bases from J, the gap between germline ends came to 9 bases. The CDR3 runs 12 residues. CDR1 is LNHDA and CDR2 is SQIVND in the germline V gene (reference sequence). CDR3 bases: TGTGCCAGTAAGTCAGGGGACACTGAAGCTTTCTTT. This encodes CASKSGDTEAFF.

The gene calls are TRBV7-8 and TRBJ2-7; weak D call: TRBD2 (7 bases). Germline V gene sequence: CDR1 SGHVS, CDR2 FQNEAQ. The V end lost 1 base, the J end lost 3 bases, and 13 bases lay between the germline ends. This CDR3 contains 15 residues. In DNA form, the CDR3 reads TGTGCCAGCAGCTTAGGGGCAGGGGAGGGCTACGAGCAGTACTTC. Residues: CASSLGAGEGYEQYF.

The gene calls are TRBV29-1 and TRBJ1-3, with a weak D call TRBD1 (6 bases). With 6 bases removed from V and 2 bases from J, the gap between germline ends came to 17 bases. Germline lookup yields CDR1 SQVTM and CDR2 ANQGSEA. The CDR3 has 15 residues. As DNA, the CDR3 is TGCAGCGTAACTCAGCGTACAGGGACTGGAAACACCATATATTTT. Its translation: CSVTQRTGTGNTIYF. The full variable domain, rest sourced from reference TRBV29-1 and TRBJ1-3, is SAVISQKPSRDICQRGTSLTIQCQVDSQVTMMFWYRQQPGQSLTLIATANQGSEATYESGFVIDKFPISRPNLTFSTLTVSNMSPEDSSIYLCSVTQRTGTGNTIYFGEGSWLTVV.

The chain has TRBV28 and TRBJ2-6, with D unclear. In germline, CDR1 is MDHEN, CDR2 SYDVKM. The CDR3 loop spans 15 amino acids. V dropped 2 bases and J dropped 4 bases, with 9 bases sitting between them. The CDR3 loop reads CASSLAASGANVLTF. The CDR3 coding sequence is TGTGCCAGCAGTTTAGCGGCGTCCGGGGCCAACGTCCTGACTTTC. Full variable domain (outside the CDR3, taken from reference TRBV28 and TRBJ2-6): DVKVTQSSRYLVKRTGEKVFLECVQDMDHENMFWYRQDPGLGLRLIYFSYDVKMKEKGDIPEGYSVSREKKERFSLILESASTNQTSMYLCASSLAASGANVLTFGAGSRLTVL.

V is TRBV19 and J is TRBJ2-1; 7 bases fit TRBD2. CDR3 length equals 15 residues. Trimming at V came to 1 base and at J to 4 bases, leaving 4 bases not matched to a gene. Germline V CDR1 and CDR2: LNHDA, SQIVND (reference sequence). The CDR3 sequence is CASSIVAGEYNEQFF. The CDR3 DNA reads as TGTGCCAGTAGTATAGTTGCGGGGGAGTACAATGAGCAGTTCTTC.

The rearrangement joins TRBV7-9 to TRBJ1-4; D remains ambiguous. The CDR3 has 14 amino acids. Germline CDR1 and CDR2: SEHNR and FQNEAQ (reference sequence). The V and J ends lost 6 bases and 0 bases respectively, with 8 bases between them. The CDR3 loop is CASRAGSTNEKLFF. The CDR3 DNA reads as TGTGCCAGCAGGGCCGGGTCAACTAATGAAAAACTGTTTTTT.

This rearrangement joins TRBV5-4 to TRBJ1-3; 9 positions agree with TRBD1. V shed 4 bases and J 8 bases; nucleotides not matched to a gene: 4. The CDR3 runs 13 residues. Germline V gene lookup returns CDR1 SGHNT and CDR2 YYREEE (reference sequence). CDR3 amino acids: CASSQGQGYTIYF. In DNA, the CDR3 is TGTGCCAGCAGCCAGGGACAGGGTTACACCATATATTTT.

This clone has only a few counts. The rearrangement links TRBV12-2 to TRBJ1-1. TRBV12-2 is flagged as a pseudogene. The CDR3 runs 16 residues. The CDR3 spells CASRLATAAVDTEAFF. The CDR3 bases are TGTGCAAGTCGCTTAGCAACTGCGGCGGTAGACACTGAAGCTTTCTTT.

This clone was observed once. The rearrangement links TRBV10-2 to TRBJ2-3; D unclear. From germline, CDR1 is WSHSY and CDR2 SAAADI. V was trimmed by 2 bases and J by 1 base, leaving 4 bases between them. CDR3 size: 13 residues. The CDR3, as DNA: TGCGCCAGCAGTGAGGGGCGCACAGATACGCAGTATTTT. This gives the protein CASSEGRTDTQYF.

The chain recombines TRBV30 with TRBJ1-2; tentative D call: TRBD1 (6 bases). Germline assignment: CDR1 GTSNPN and CDR2 SVGIG (reference sequence). Between the trimmed V and J ends, which lost 0 bases and 0 bases, there was a span of 20 bases. CDR3 size: 18 residues. The DNA of the CDR3 is TGTGCCTGGAGTGTACTTTGGGGACAACTGGATTCTAACTATGGCTACACCTTC. This gives the protein CAWSVLWGQLDSNYGYTF.